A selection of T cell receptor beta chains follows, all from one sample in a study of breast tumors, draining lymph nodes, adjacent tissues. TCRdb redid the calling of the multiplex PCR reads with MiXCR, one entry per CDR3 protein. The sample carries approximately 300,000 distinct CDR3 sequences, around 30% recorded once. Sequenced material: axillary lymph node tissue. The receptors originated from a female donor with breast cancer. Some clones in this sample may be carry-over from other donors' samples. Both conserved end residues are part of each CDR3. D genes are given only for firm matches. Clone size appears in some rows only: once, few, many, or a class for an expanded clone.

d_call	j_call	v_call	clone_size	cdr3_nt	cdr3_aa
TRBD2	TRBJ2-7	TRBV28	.	TGTGCCAGTAAGAGCGGGAGGGCTCCCTCCTACGAGCAGTACTTC	CASKSGRAPSYEQYF
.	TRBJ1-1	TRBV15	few	TGTGCCACCAGCAGAGGATCCGGGACTGTGGGAGCTTTCTTT	CATSRGSGTVGAFF
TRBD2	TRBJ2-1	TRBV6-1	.	TGTGCCAACAGTGATGGGCTAGCGGGATTAGGGACGGGGAATGAGCAGTTCTTC	CANSDGLAGLGTGNEQFF
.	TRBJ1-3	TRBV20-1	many	TGCAGTGCTACACAGGGTGCTGGAAACACCATATATTTT	CSATQGAGNTIYF
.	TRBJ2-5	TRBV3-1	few	TGTGCCAGCAGCCAAGATTGGGTAGCGGACCCCCAAGAGACCCAGTACTTC	CASSQDWVADPQETQYF
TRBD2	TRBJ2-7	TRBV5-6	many	TGTGCCAGCAGCTCGGGACTAGCGGGAGCCACCTACGAGCAGTACTTC	CASSSGLAGATYEQYF
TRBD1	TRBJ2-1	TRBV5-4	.	TGTGCCAGCAGCTCTCCCCGGTTGGACAGGGGAGCCTACAATGAGCAGTTCTTC	CASSSPRLDRGAYNEQFF
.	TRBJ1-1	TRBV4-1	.	TGCGCCAGCAGCCAAGACACAGGCAGGAACATTGAAGCTTTCTTT	CASSQDTGRNIEAFF
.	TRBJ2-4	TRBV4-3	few	TGCGCCAGCAGCCAAGATCCGGGTGGGGGAACCAAAAACATTCAGTACTTC	CASSQDPGGGTKNIQYF
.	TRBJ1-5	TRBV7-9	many	TGTGCCAGCAGCTTTGGACGGACTAGCAATCAGCCCCAGCATTTT	CASSFGRTSNQPQHF
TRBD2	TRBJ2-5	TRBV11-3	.	TGTGCCAGCAGCTTAGGAAGCGGGAGGGCCTGGCAAGAGACCCAGTACTTC	CASSLGSGRAWQETQYF
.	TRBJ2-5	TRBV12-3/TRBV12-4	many	TGTGCCAGCAGTTTGAGCGGGCTGATAGAGACCCAGTACTTC	CASSLSGLIETQYF
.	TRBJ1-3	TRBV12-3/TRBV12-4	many	TGTGCCAGCAGTCTCGGGGGGGGAAGTGCTGGAAACACCATATATTTT	CASSLGGGSAGNTIYF
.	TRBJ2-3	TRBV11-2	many	TGTGCCAGCAGCTTAGACCATTGGAGGGTAACAGATACGCAGTATTTT	CASSLDHWRVTDTQYF
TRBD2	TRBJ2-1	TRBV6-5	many	TGTGCCAGCAGTTACTCTGGGGGAGGGCCGTTCTTC	CASSYSGGGPFF
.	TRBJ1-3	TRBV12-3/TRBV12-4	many	TGTGCCAGCAGGGGAAATGGGGGGACTACCGGAAACACCATATATTTT	CASRGNGGTTGNTIYF
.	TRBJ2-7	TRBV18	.	TGTGCCAGCTCACCCGCAGGTAGTCCTCCTTCCTACGAGCAGTACTTC	CASSPAGSPPSYEQYF
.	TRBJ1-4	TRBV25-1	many	TGTGCCAGCAGTGATCCCGGCAGGGTTACAGGGAAACTGTTTTTT	CASSDPGRVTGKLFF
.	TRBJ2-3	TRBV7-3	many	TGTGCCAGCAGCTTAGAGACAGTCACAGATACGCAGTATTTT	CASSLETVTDTQYF
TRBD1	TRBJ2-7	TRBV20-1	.	TGCGGTGCGACAGGGGGCTACGAGCAGTACTTC	CGATGGYEQYF
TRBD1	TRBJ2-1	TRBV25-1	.	TGTGCCAGCAGTTTTAGAGGGGGCGGAAATGAGCAGTTCTTC	CASSFRGGGNEQFF